This T cell receptor beta chain came from a study of T cell responses to AZD1222 COVID-19 vaccine. The study pooled second doses at about 4 or about 12 weeks. A word on this clone: Its antigen is as yet unknown.

General study results and limits: Reports say nearly half of spike-specific TCRs go after unmutated variant regions. Sampling that yielded the repertoires occurred only after the peak T cell response. The donor group comprised mostly white British people and more females; the analysis possibly underestimated clonal diversity.

Profiling relied on immunoSEQ multiplex PCR, and the TCRdb table lists in-frame clones only, not all of them. Here the sample spans about 120,000 clones, roughly nine tenths being singletons. Sample: peripheral blood, taken 28 days after the second AZD1222 dose. This TCR was recovered from an adult who received the AZD1222 COVID-19 vaccine.

As DNA, the CDR3 is TGTGCCAGCAGTTTGACAGTCCCTGAAGCTTTCTTT. Its translation is CASSLTVPEAFF. V usage is TRBV28 and J usage is TRBJ1-1, with D possibly being TRBD1 (5 bases). CDR1 MDHEN and CDR2 SYDVKM come from the germline V gene. Trimming shortened V by 3 bases and J by 6 bases, and 8 bases separated the two germline ends. CDR3 length: 12 amino acids.